These T cell receptor beta chains were read from a single sample in a study of blood T cell repertoires in COVID-19. Clones were sequenced by immunoSEQ multiplex PCR, and TCRdb holds only the in-frame ones, with some missing. The data show roughly 63,000 clones, with about 74% seen just once and roughly 27% held by the top ten. What was sequenced was peripheral blood. All receptors come from a woman older than 75 with acute or convalescent COVID-19. Each CDR3 is given with its conserved first and last residue. A D gene is named only where the DNA matches it firmly. Some rows mark clone size as missing; the rest say once, few, many or name a class of expanded clone.

abundance: .
v_gene: TRBV28
j_gene: TRBJ1-5
d_gene: TRBD1
CDR3aa: CASRTGTGVDQPQHF
CDR3nt: TGTGCCAGCAGGACGGGGACAGGGGTAGATCAGCCCCAGCATTTT

abundance: .
v_gene: TRBV4-2
j_gene: TRBJ2-3
d_gene: TRBD2
CDR3aa: CASARTSGGTTDTQYF
CDR3nt: TGTGCCAGCGCTAGGACTAGCGGGGGAACCACAGATACGCAGTATTTT

abundance: .
v_gene: TRBV11-3
j_gene: TRBJ1-4
d_gene: .
CDR3aa: CASSPLRGYQGKLFF
CDR3nt: TGTGCCAGCAGCCCGCTCCGGGGGTACCAGGGAAAACTGTTTTTT

abundance: .
v_gene: TRBV6-1
j_gene: TRBJ1-1
d_gene: .
CDR3aa: CASSELANTEAFF
CDR3nt: TGTGCCAGCAGTGAATTGGCGAACACTGAAGCTTTCTTT

abundance: .
v_gene: TRBV5-1
j_gene: TRBJ1-4
d_gene: TRBD1
CDR3aa: CASSLVTGNNEKLFF
CDR3nt: TGCGCCAGCAGCTTGGTGACAGGGAATAATGAAAAACTGTTTTTT

abundance: .
v_gene: TRBV13
j_gene: TRBJ1-6
d_gene: TRBD1
CDR3aa: CASSFQQGSWNSPLHF
CDR3nt: TGTGCCAGCAGCTTTCAACAGGGGAGTTGGAATTCACCCCTCCACTTT

abundance: .
v_gene: TRBV5-1
j_gene: TRBJ2-2
d_gene: .
CDR3aa: CASSLARTGELFF
CDR3nt: TGCGCCAGCAGCTTGGCCCGCACCGGGGAGCTGTTTTTT

abundance: .
v_gene: TRBV4-3
j_gene: TRBJ1-6
d_gene: .
CDR3aa: CASSLSSYNSPLHF
CDR3nt: TGCGCCAGCAGCCTTAGCTCCTATAATTCACCCCTCCACTTT

abundance: .
v_gene: TRBV10-3
j_gene: TRBJ2-3
d_gene: TRBD2
CDR3aa: CAISESSGNTDTQYF
CDR3nt: TGTGCCATCAGTGAGTCGAGCGGGAATACAGATACGCAGTATTTT

abundance: .
v_gene: TRBV28
j_gene: TRBJ2-7
d_gene: .
CDR3aa: CASSLSSGYEQYF
CDR3nt: TGTGCCAGCAGTTTAAGTAGCGGCTACGAGCAGTACTTC

abundance: .
v_gene: TRBV7-6
j_gene: TRBJ2-1
d_gene: TRBD1
CDR3aa: CASSIFLGQGTDEQFF
CDR3nt: TGTGCCAGCAGTATTTTTTTGGGACAGGGTACCGATGAGCAGTTCTTC

abundance: .
v_gene: TRBV29-1
j_gene: TRBJ1-1
d_gene: .
CDR3aa: CSVGRGPNTEAFF
CDR3nt: TGCAGCGTTGGGAGGGGCCCGAACACTGAAGCTTTCTTT

abundance: .
v_gene: TRBV11-3
j_gene: TRBJ2-7
d_gene: .
CDR3aa: CASSLDSGLADEQYF
CDR3nt: TGTGCCAGCAGCTTAGATTCGGGGTTAGCGGACGAGCAGTACTTC

abundance: once
v_gene: TRBV11-3
j_gene: TRBJ2-1
d_gene: TRBD1
CDR3aa: CASSLGFGQGHEQFF
CDR3nt: TGTGCCAGCAGCTTAGGGTTCGGACAGGGCCATGAGCAGTTCTTC

abundance: .
v_gene: TRBV5-6
j_gene: TRBJ1-2
d_gene: .
CDR3aa: CASSRPGGQRSYGYTF
CDR3nt: TGTGCCAGCAGCCGCCCGGGGGGGCAGCGGTCCTATGGCTACACCTTC

abundance: .
v_gene: TRBV19
j_gene: TRBJ2-5
d_gene: TRBD1
CDR3aa: CASSTLTAGQGETQYF
CDR3nt: TGTGCCAGTAGTACCCTCACGGCGGGACAGGGAGAGACCCAGTACTTC

abundance: .
v_gene: TRBV30
j_gene: TRBJ2-1
d_gene: TRBD1
CDR3aa: CAWSTRGTGGSYNEQFF
CDR3nt: TGTGCCTGGAGTACTAGAGGGACAGGGGGCTCCTACAATGAGCAGTTCTTC

abundance: .
v_gene: TRBV18
j_gene: TRBJ2-3
d_gene: .
CDR3aa: CASSGRTVQAQYF
CDR3nt: TGTGCCAGCTCAGGACGGACAGTCCAGGCGCAGTATTTT

abundance: .
v_gene: TRBV7-2
j_gene: TRBJ2-7
d_gene: TRBD1
CDR3aa: CASSLEGQPSYEQYF
CDR3nt: TGTGCCAGCAGCTTAGAGGGACAGCCCTCCTACGAGCAGTACTTC

abundance: .
v_gene: TRBV29-1
j_gene: TRBJ2-5
d_gene: .
CDR3aa: CSVEGGGRGRETQYF
CDR3nt: TGCAGCGTTGAAGGGGGAGGTCGGGGTAGGGAGACCCAGTACTTC

abundance: .
v_gene: TRBV30
j_gene: TRBJ1-6
d_gene: TRBD1
CDR3aa: CAWRGQGPPLHF
CDR3nt: TGTGCCTGGAGGGGACAGGGACCACCCCTCCACTTT

abundance: few
v_gene: TRBV6-6
j_gene: TRBJ2-3
d_gene: .
CDR3aa: CASSTAPTRDTQYF
CDR3nt: TGTGCCAGCAGCACAGCCCCCACGAGAGATACGCAGTATTTT

abundance: few
v_gene: TRBV7-2
j_gene: TRBJ1-1
d_gene: .
CDR3aa: CASSYVNTEAFF
CDR3nt: TGTGCCAGCAGCTATGTAAACACTGAAGCTTTCTTT

abundance: .
v_gene: TRBV7-2
j_gene: TRBJ2-2
d_gene: TRBD2
CDR3aa: CASSLLAGGQPGTGELFF
CDR3nt: TGTGCCAGCAGCCTTCTAGCGGGAGGGCAACCGGGTACCGGGGAGCTGTTTTTT

abundance: once
v_gene: TRBV27
j_gene: TRBJ2-1
d_gene: TRBD2
CDR3aa: CASSRTSVRGTNEQFF
CDR3nt: TGTGCCAGCAGCCGGACTAGCGTTAGGGGTACCAATGAGCAGTTCTTC

abundance: .
v_gene: TRBV27
j_gene: TRBJ2-2
d_gene: TRBD1
CDR3aa: CASSSPSGTGGQSGELFF
CDR3nt: TGTGCCAGCAGTTCGCCCTCCGGGACAGGGGGCCAAAGCGGGGAGCTGTTTTTT

abundance: .
v_gene: TRBV25-1
j_gene: TRBJ2-3
d_gene: TRBD1
CDR3aa: CASSPTGTGLRDTQYF
CDR3nt: TGTGCCAGCTCCCCAACCGGGACAGGGCTGCGGGATACGCAGTATTTT

abundance: .
v_gene: TRBV28
j_gene: TRBJ2-7
d_gene: .
CDR3aa: CASSFSKEGFTSSRAYEQYF
CDR3nt: TGTGCCAGCAGTTTTAGTAAGGAGGGATTTACTTCTTCCAGAGCCTACGAGCAGTACTTC

abundance: .
v_gene: TRBV4-2
j_gene: TRBJ2-7
d_gene: TRBD1
CDR3aa: CASSQDRGQGRSKQYF
CDR3nt: TGTGCCAGCAGCCAAGATAGGGGACAGGGTAGATCTAAGCAGTACTTC

abundance: .
v_gene: TRBV30
j_gene: TRBJ2-5
d_gene: TRBD2
CDR3aa: CAWSSASGRVGETQYF
CDR3nt: TGTGCCTGGAGTTCGGCGAGCGGGAGGGTCGGAGAGACCCAGTACTTC

abundance: once
v_gene: TRBV9
j_gene: TRBJ1-2
d_gene: TRBD1
CDR3aa: CASSPMDRGVLGYTF
CDR3nt: TGTGCCAGCAGCCCGATGGACAGGGGGGTTTTGGGCTACACCTTC

abundance: .
v_gene: TRBV12-3/TRBV12-4
j_gene: TRBJ1-5
d_gene: .
CDR3aa: CASSLAGGQPQHF
CDR3nt: TGTGCCAGCAGTTTAGCAGGGGGTCAGCCCCAGCATTTT

abundance: few
v_gene: TRBV28
j_gene: TRBJ1-2
d_gene: .
CDR3aa: CAVYRAPVNYGYTF
CDR3nt: TGTGCCGTTTACAGAGCCCCTGTAAACTATGGCTACACCTTC

abundance: once
v_gene: TRBV5-1
j_gene: TRBJ2-1
d_gene: .
CDR3aa: CASSDPRRYNEQFF
CDR3nt: TGCGCCAGCAGCGACCCACGGCGGTACAATGAGCAGTTCTTC

abundance: once
v_gene: TRBV5-1
j_gene: TRBJ1-3
d_gene: .
CDR3aa: CASSGRTGSGNTIYF
CDR3nt: TGCGCCAGCAGCGGGAGGACGGGGAGCGGGAACACCATATATTTT

abundance: few
v_gene: TRBV7-3
j_gene: TRBJ1-1
d_gene: .
CDR3aa: CASSLGVRGTEAFF
CDR3nt: TGTGCCAGCAGCCTCGGGGTACGGGGGACTGAAGCTTTCTTT

abundance: .
v_gene: TRBV7-2
j_gene: TRBJ2-7
d_gene: .
CDR3aa: CASSPRGYEQYF
CDR3nt: TGTGCCAGCAGCCCGCGGGGCTACGAGCAGTACTTC

abundance: .
v_gene: TRBV5-1
j_gene: TRBJ2-7
d_gene: TRBD2
CDR3aa: CASSYFSAGESEQYF
CDR3nt: TGCGCCAGCAGCTACTTCTCAGCGGGAGAGTCCGAGCAGTACTTC

abundance: .
v_gene: TRBV27
j_gene: TRBJ1-6
d_gene: TRBD1
CDR3aa: CASSLSAGGAYNSPLHF
CDR3nt: TGTGCCAGCAGTTTATCGGCAGGGGGCGCGTATAATTCACCCCTCCACTTT

abundance: few
v_gene: TRBV6-5
j_gene: TRBJ2-1
d_gene: .
CDR3aa: CASSYESQAGNEQFF
CDR3nt: TGTGCCAGCAGTTACGAGAGCCAGGCTGGGAATGAGCAGTTCTTC

abundance: .
v_gene: TRBV24-1
j_gene: TRBJ2-3
d_gene: TRBD1
CDR3aa: CATSDPTYRQGPTDTQYF
CDR3nt: TGTGCCACCAGTGACCCCACCTATCGACAGGGACCCACAGATACGCAGTATTTT

abundance: once
v_gene: TRBV6-5
j_gene: TRBJ2-3
d_gene: TRBD2
CDR3aa: CASGLALDTQYF
CDR3nt: TGTGCCAGCGGACTAGCTTTGGATACGCAGTATTTT

abundance: .
v_gene: TRBV6-2/TRBV6-3
j_gene: TRBJ2-7
d_gene: TRBD1
CDR3aa: CASTPDRPLTRSSYEQYF
CDR3nt: TGTGCCAGCACCCCGGACAGGCCCTTGACCCGTAGCTCCTACGAGCAGTACTTC

abundance: .
v_gene: TRBV27
j_gene: TRBJ2-1
d_gene: TRBD2
CDR3aa: CASSGPPGLAGYNEQFF
CDR3nt: TGTGCCAGCAGTGGTCCTCCGGGACTAGCGGGATACAATGAGCAGTTCTTC

abundance: few
v_gene: TRBV19
j_gene: TRBJ2-3
d_gene: .
CDR3aa: CASSSDRAGTDTQYF
CDR3nt: TGTGCCAGTAGTTCAGACAGGGCGGGAACAGATACGCAGTATTTT

abundance: .
v_gene: TRBV2
j_gene: TRBJ1-5
d_gene: .
CDR3aa: CASSARGNSNQPQHF
CDR3nt: TGTGCCAGCAGTGCTCGGGGGAATAGCAATCAGCCCCAGCATTTT

abundance: few
v_gene: TRBV6-2/TRBV6-3
j_gene: TRBJ2-3
d_gene: .
CDR3aa: CASSLMGGPDTQYF
CDR3nt: TGTGCCAGCAGCCTTATGGGGGGACCAGATACGCAGTATTTT

abundance: .
v_gene: TRBV19
j_gene: TRBJ1-4
d_gene: .
CDR3aa: CASNQGRQEKLFF
CDR3nt: TGTGCCAGTAATCAGGGGAGACAAGAAAAACTGTTTTTT

abundance: .
v_gene: TRBV28
j_gene: TRBJ2-3
d_gene: .
CDR3aa: CASSQASGDTQYF
CDR3nt: TGTGCCAGCAGTCAAGCAAGTGGAGATACGCAGTATTTT

abundance: .
v_gene: TRBV6-6
j_gene: TRBJ1-4
d_gene: .
CDR3aa: CASSYSGGGRLFF
CDR3nt: TGTGCCAGCAGTTACTCGGGCGGGGGCAGACTGTTTTTT

abundance: .
v_gene: TRBV4-1
j_gene: TRBJ1-6
d_gene: TRBD1
CDR3aa: CASSPLPKETGDSPLHF
CDR3nt: TGCGCCAGCAGCCCGCTACCGAAGGAGACAGGGGATTCACCCCTCCACTTT

abundance: .
v_gene: TRBV6-6
j_gene: TRBJ1-6
d_gene: .
CDR3aa: CASSYRDTDLPLHF
CDR3nt: TGTGCCAGCAGTTACCGGGACACCGATTTGCCCCTCCACTTT

abundance: .
v_gene: TRBV24-1
j_gene: TRBJ2-4
d_gene: TRBD1
CDR3aa: CATSDSTGGRAIQYF
CDR3nt: TGTGCCACCAGTGATTCCACAGGGGGCCGAGCCATTCAGTACTTC